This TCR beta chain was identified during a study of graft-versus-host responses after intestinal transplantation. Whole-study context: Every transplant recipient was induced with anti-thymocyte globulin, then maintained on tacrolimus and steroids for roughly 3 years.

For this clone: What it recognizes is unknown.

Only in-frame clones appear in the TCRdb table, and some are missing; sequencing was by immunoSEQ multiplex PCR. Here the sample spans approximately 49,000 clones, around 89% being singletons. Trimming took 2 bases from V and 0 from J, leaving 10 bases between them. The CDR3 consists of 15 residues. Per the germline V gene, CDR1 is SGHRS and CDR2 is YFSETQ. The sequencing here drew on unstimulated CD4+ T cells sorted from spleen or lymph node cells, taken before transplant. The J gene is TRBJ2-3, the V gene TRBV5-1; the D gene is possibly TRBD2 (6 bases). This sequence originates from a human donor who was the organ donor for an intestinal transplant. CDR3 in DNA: TGCGCCAGCAGCTTTGGTAGCGGAAGCACAGATACGCAGTATTTT. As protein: CASSFGSGSTDTQYF. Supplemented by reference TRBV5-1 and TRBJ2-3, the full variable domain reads KAGVTQTPRYLIKTRGQQVTLSCSPISGHRSVSWYQQTPGQGLQFLFEYFSETQRNKGNFPGRFSGRQFSNSRSEMNVSTLELGDSALYLCASSFGSGSTDTQYFGPGTRLTVL.